One T cell receptor (beta chain) is described in this entry. Its target is unknown. This sample stems from a study of CD8+CD57+ T cells in acquired aplastic anemia. As for the study in general: The study obtained an average of 3.2 ug of DNA from sorted CD4+ and CD8+ cells.

V lost 2 bases and J lost 5, with 9 bases in between. The CDR3 sequence is 14 residues long. From germline, CDR1 is SEHNR and CDR2 FQNEAQ (reference sequence). Study observations and caveats: Patients and controls were found to share twenty-nine CD8+ CDR3 sequences.

Patients who underwent sequencing had shown CD8+CD57+ cell expansion by flow cytometry. The enrolled patients all had severe acquired aplastic anemia. Therapy had not been given to patients before blood sampling. The study profiled TCR beta VDJ and CDR3 using genomic DNA as template. TCRdb redid the calling of the reads with MiXCR, one entry per CDR3 protein. Of about 270,000 distinct CDR3 sequences in the sample, approximately 80% were seen once. This chain connects TRBV7-9 to TRBJ2-2, with a possible D match to TRBD2 (6 bases). The source material was sorted CD4+, CD8+, or CD8+CD57+ T cells (not recorded which) from PBMCs. The TCR sequence derives from a human donor with aplastic anemia. The DNA for the CDR3 is TGTGCCAGCAGCTTATGGGGAGGTACCGGGGAGCTGTTTTTT. This sequence encodes CASSLWGGTGELFF. Drawing the rest from reference TRBV7-9 and TRBJ2-2, the complete variable domain is DTGVSQNPRHKITKRGQNVTFRCDPISEHNRLYWYRQTLGQGPEFLTYFQNEAQLEKSRLLSDRFSAERPKGSFSTLEIQRTEQGDSAMYLCASSLWGGTGELFFGEGSRLTVL.